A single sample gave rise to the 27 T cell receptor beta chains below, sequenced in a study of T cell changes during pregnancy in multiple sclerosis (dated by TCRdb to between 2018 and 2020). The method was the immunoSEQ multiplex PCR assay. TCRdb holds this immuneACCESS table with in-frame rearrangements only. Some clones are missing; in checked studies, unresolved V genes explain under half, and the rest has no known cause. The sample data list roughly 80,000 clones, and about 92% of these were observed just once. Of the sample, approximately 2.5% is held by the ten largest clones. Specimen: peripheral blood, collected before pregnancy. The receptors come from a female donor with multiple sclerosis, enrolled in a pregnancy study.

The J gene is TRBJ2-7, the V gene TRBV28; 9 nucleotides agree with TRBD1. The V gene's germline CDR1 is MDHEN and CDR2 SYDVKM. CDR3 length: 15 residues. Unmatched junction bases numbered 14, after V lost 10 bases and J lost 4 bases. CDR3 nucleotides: TGTGCCACAGTTGAGGAGACAGGGGGGAAATACGAGCAGTACTTC. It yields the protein CATVEETGGKYEQYF.

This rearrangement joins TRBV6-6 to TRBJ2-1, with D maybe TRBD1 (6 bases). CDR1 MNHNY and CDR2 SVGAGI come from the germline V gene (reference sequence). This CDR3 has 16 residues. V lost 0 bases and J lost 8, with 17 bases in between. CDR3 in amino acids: CASSYSISRGAYEQFF. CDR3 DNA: TGTGCCAGCAGTTACTCGATATCCAGGGGCGCCTATGAGCAGTTCTTC.

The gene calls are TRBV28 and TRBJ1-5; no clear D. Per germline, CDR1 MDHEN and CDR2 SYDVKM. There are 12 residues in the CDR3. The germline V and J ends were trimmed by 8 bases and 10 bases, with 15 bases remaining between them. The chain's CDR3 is CASRTPRAPQHF. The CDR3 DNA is TGTGCCAGCCGGACCCCGAGGGCACCCCAGCATTTT.

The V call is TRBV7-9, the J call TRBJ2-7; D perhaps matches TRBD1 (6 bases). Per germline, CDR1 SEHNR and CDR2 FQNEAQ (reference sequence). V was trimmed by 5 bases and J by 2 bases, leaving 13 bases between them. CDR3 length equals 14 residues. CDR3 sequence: CASSPQGRTYEQYF. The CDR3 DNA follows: TGTGCCAGCAGCCCGCAGGGGAGAACCTACGAGCAGTACTTC. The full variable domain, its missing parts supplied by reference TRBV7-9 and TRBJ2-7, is DTGVSQNPRHKITKRGQNVTFRCDPISEHNRLYWYRQTLGQGPEFLTYFQNEAQLEKSRLLSDRFSAERPKGSFSTLEIQRTEQGDSAMYLCASSPQGRTYEQYFGPGTRLTVT.

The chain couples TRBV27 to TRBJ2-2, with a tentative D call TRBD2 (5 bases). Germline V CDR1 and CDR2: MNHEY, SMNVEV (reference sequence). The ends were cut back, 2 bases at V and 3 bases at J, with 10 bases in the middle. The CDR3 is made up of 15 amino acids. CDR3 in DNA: TGTGCCAGCAGTTTAGAGGGCTTCGACACCGGGGAGCTGTTTTTT. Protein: CASSLEGFDTGELFF.

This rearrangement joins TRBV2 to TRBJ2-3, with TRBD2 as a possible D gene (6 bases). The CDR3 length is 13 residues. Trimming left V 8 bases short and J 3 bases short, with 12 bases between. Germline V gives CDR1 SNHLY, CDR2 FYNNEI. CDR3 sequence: CASLTRRTDTQYF. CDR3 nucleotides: TGTGCCAGCTTGACTAGGAGGACAGATACGCAGTATTTT.

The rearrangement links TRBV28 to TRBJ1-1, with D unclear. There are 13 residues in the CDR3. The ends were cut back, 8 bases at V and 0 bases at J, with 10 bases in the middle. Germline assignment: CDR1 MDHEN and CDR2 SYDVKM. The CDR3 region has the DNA TGTGCCAGCGGTCAGGCCTTGAACACTGAAGCTTTCTTT. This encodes CASGQALNTEAFF.

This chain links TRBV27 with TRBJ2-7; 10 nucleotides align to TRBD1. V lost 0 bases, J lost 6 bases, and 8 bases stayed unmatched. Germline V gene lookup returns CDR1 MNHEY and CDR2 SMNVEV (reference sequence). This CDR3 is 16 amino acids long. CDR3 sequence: CASSLSMGDRGGEQYF. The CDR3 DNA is TGTGCCAGCAGTTTATCAATGGGGGACAGGGGTGGCGAGCAGTACTTC.

CDR3 in amino acids: CASTAMQGGEETQYF. For the CDR3, the DNA is TGCGCCAGCACCGCGATGCAGGGTGGTGAAGAGACCCAGTACTTC. The chain has TRBV5-1 and TRBJ2-5; possibly TRBD1 for D (5 bases). This CDR3 is 15 amino acids long. Germline-derived CDR1 and CDR2 are SGHRS and YFSETQ. Between the trimmed V and J ends, which lost 6 bases and 3 bases, there was a span of 18 bases.

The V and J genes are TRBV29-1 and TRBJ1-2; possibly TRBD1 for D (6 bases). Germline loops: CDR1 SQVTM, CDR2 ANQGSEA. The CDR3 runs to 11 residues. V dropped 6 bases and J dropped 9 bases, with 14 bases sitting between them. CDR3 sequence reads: CSVDPDRSYTF. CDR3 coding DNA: TGCAGCGTAGATCCGGACAGAAGCTACACCTTC.

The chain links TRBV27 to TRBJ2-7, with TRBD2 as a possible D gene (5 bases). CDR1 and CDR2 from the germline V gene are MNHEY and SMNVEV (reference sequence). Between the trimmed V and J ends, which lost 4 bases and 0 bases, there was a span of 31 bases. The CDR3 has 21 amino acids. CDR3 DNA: TGTGCCAGCAGTTCAAGGGCCACGGGGTGGGCCAACCAATATACCTCCTACGAGCAGTACTTC. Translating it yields CASSSRATGWANQYTSYEQYF.

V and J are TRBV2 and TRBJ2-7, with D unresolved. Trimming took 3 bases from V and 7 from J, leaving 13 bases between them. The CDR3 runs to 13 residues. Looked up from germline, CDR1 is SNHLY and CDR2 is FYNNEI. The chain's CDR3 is CASSDNALREQYF. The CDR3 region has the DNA TGTGCCAGCAGTGACAACGCTCTACGGGAGCAGTACTTC.

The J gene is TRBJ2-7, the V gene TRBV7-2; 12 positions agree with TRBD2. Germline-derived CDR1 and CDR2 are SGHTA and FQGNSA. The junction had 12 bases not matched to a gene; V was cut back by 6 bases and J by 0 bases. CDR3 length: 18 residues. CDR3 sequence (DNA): TGTGCCAGCAGTCCTGGACTAGCGGGGACCTTCAGCTCCTACGAGCAGTACTTC. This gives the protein CASSPGLAGTFSSYEQYF.

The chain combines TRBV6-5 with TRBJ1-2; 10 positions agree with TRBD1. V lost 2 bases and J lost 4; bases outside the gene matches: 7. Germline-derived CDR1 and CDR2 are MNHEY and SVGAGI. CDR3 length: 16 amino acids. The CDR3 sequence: CASSYAGTGESYGYTF. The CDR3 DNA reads TGTGCCAGCAGTTACGCCGGGACAGGGGAGAGCTATGGCTACACCTTC.

This CDR3 reads CASSPSGGPYEQYF. CDR3 DNA sequence: TGTGCCAGCAGCCCTTCCGGGGGGCCGTACGAGCAGTACTTC. This sequence joins TRBV9 and TRBJ2-7; D may be TRBD2 (7 bases). V lost 4 bases, J lost 4 bases, and 15 bases lay in between. CDR3 size: 14 residues. Germline-derived CDR1 and CDR2 are SGDLS and YYNGEE.

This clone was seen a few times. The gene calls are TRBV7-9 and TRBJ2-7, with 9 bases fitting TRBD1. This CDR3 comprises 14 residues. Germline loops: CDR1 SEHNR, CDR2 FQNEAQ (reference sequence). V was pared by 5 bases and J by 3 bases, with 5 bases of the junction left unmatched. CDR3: CASSTGQGIYEQYF. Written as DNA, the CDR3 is TGTGCCAGCAGCACCGGACAGGGGATCTACGAGCAGTACTTC. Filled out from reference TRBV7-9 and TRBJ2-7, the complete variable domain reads DTGVSQNPRHKITKRGQNVTFRCDPISEHNRLYWYRQTLGQGPEFLTYFQNEAQLEKSRLLSDRFSAERPKGSFSTLEIQRTEQGDSAMYLCASSTGQGIYEQYFGPGTRLTVT.

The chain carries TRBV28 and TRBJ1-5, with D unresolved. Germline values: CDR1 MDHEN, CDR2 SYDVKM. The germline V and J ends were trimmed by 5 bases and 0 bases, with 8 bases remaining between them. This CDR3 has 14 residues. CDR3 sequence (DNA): TGTGCCAGCAGTCTAGTGATTAGCAATCAGCCCCAGCATTTT. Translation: CASSLVISNQPQHF.

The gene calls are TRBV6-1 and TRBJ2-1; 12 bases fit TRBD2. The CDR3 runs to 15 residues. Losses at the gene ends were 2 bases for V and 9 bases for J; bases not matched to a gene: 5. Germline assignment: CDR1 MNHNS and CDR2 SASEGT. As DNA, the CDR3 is TGTGCCAGCAGTGAAACGCTAGCGGGAGGGGGTGAGCAGTTCTTC. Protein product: CASSETLAGGGEQFF.

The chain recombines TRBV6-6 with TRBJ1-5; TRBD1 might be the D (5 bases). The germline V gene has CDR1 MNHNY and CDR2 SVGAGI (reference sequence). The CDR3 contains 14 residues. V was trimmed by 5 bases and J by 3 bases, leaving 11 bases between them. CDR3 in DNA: TGTGCCAGCAGTGAGACAGCCGACAATCAGCCCCAGCATTTT. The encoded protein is CASSETADNQPQHF.

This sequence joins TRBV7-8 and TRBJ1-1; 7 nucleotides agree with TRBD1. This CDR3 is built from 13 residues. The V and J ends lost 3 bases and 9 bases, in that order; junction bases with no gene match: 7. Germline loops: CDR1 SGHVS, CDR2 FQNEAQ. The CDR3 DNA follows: TGTGCCAGCAGCTTGGGACAGACTTTTCAAGCTTTCTTT. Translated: CASSLGQTFQAFF.

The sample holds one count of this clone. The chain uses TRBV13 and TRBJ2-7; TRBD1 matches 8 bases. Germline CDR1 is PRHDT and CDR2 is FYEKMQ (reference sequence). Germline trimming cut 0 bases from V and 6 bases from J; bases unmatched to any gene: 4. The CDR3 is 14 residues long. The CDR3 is CASSLGDRAGEQYF. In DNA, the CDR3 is TGTGCCAGCAGCTTAGGGGACAGGGCAGGCGAGCAGTACTTC.

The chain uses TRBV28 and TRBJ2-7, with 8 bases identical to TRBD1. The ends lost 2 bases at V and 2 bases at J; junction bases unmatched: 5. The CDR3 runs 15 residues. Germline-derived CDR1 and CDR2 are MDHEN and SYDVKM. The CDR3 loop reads CASSLMGQDPYEQYF. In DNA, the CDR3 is TGTGCCAGCAGTTTAATGGGACAGGATCCCTACGAGCAGTACTTC.

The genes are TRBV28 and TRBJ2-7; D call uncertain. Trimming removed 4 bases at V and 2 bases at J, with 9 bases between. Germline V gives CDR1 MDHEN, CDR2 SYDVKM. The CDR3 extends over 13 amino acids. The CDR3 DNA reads TGTGCCAGCAGTTACGGTCTAACCTACGAGCAGTACTTC. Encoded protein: CASSYGLTYEQYF.

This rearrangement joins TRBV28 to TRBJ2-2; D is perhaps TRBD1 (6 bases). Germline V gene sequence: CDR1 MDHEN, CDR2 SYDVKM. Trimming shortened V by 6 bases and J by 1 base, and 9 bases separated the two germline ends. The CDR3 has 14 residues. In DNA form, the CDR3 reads TGTGCCAGCAGCCGACAGGTGAACACCGGGGAGCTGTTTTTT. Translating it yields CASSRQVNTGELFF.

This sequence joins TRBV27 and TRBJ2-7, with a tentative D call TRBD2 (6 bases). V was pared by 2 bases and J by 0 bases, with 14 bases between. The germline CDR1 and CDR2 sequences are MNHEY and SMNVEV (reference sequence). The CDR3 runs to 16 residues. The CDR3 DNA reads TGTGCCAGCAGTTTACTCGGGACTGACTACTCCTACGAGCAGTACTTC. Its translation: CASSLLGTDYSYEQYF.

CDR3 DNA sequence: TGTGCCAGCAGTTTCCAGGCCGTCTTTAGCGGGAGGGCCTACAATGAGCAGTTCTTC. Protein sequence: CASSFQAVFSGRAYNEQFF. The gene calls are TRBV27 and TRBJ2-1; 11 bases agree with TRBD2. The CDR3 sequence is 19 residues long. The J segment lost 2 bases and the V segment lost 3 bases, leaving 12 bases of the junction unmatched. Germline CDR1 is MNHEY and CDR2 is SMNVEV (reference sequence).

For the CDR3, the DNA is TGTGCCAGTGAACCCGGGACAGATACGCAGTATTTT. This sequence encodes CASEPGTDTQYF. The V and J genes are TRBV6-6 and TRBJ2-3, with D hard to call. The germline V and J ends were trimmed by 9 bases and 3 bases, with 10 bases remaining between them. CDR3 length: 12 amino acids. The germline CDR1 and CDR2 sequences are MNHNY and SVGAGI (reference sequence).